Below are 31 T cell receptor beta chains sequenced from a single sample in a study of T cell responses to AZD1222 COVID-19 vaccine. Some clones are missing from TCRdb's copy, which holds only in-frame ones; the method was immunoSEQ multiplex PCR. The sample lists 100,000 or so clones; about 90% were seen once. This specimen was peripheral blood, taken on day 0 of AZD1222 vaccination. All receptors come from an adult in good health.

J is TRBJ1-3 and V is TRBV9; D unresolved. The V gene's germline CDR1 is SGDLS and CDR2 YYNGEE. The CDR3 is made up of 14 amino acids. Trimming pared 0 bases from V and 0 bases from J, leaving 4 bases between. The DNA for the CDR3 is TGTGCCAGCAGCGTAGGCATCTCTGGAAACACCATATATTTT. It specifies CASSVGISGNTIYF.

The J gene is TRBJ1-4, the V gene TRBV7-2, with 7 bases that match TRBD1. Losses at the gene ends were 5 bases for V and 11 bases for J; bases not matched to a gene: 14. The CDR3 has 15 residues. Germline V CDR1 and CDR2: SGHTA, FQGNSA. The CDR3 region is CASSEYRGGLGKLFF. The CDR3, as DNA: TGTGCCAGCAGCGAGTACAGGGGAGGCTTGGGGAAACTGTTTTTT.

This chain joins TRBV7-6 and TRBJ2-1; D not certain. CDR1 is SGHVS, CDR2 FNYEAQ, per germline. This CDR3 has 16 amino acids. The germline V and J ends were trimmed by 2 bases and 6 bases, with 17 bases remaining between them. In DNA form, the CDR3 reads TGTGCCAGCAGCTTAATCTGGGGTCCGTCCGGCAATGAGCAGTTCTTC. Its protein product is CASSLIWGPSGNEQFF.

This clone was seen only a few times. The CDR3 region has the DNA TGTGCCAGCAGGGGACAGGGAGAAGGCTCTGGAAACACCATATATTTT. Its protein is CASRGQGEGSGNTIYF. The chain recombines TRBV2 with TRBJ1-3; 9 bases match TRBD1. The CDR3 extends over 16 amino acids. Per the germline V gene, CDR1 is SNHLY and CDR2 is FYNNEI. V lost 6 bases to trimming and J lost 0 bases; unmatched junction nucleotides: 6.

This sequence joins TRBV5-4 and TRBJ2-5; no definite D call. Per the germline V gene, CDR1 is SGHNT and CDR2 is YYREEE (reference sequence). The V and J ends lost 4 bases and 5 bases respectively, with 12 bases between them. The CDR3 totals 13 residues. As DNA, the CDR3 is TGTGCCAGCAGCGGGTGGGTTGAGGAGACCCAGTACTTC. It specifies CASSGWVEETQYF.

The rearrangement joins TRBV7-9 to TRBJ2-7; the D is unclear. This CDR3 contains 14 residues. Trimming removed 5 bases at V and 5 bases at J, with 16 bases between. Per germline, CDR1 SEHNR and CDR2 FQNEAQ (reference sequence). The CDR3 reads CASSAGPPRNEQYF. The CDR3 region has the DNA TGTGCCAGCAGCGCCGGGCCCCCCCGCAACGAGCAGTACTTC.

The chain has TRBV29-1 and TRBJ2-3; maybe TRBD2 (5 bases). This CDR3 region has 14 residues. V was clipped by 4 bases and J by 1 base, with 12 bases between them. CDR1 and CDR2 (germline): SQVTM, ANQGSEA. The CDR3 sequence: CSVVEGVGTDTQYF. The CDR3 DNA reads as TGCAGCGTTGTTGAGGGAGTGGGCACAGATACGCAGTATTTT.

The rearrangement uses TRBV28 and TRBJ1-5; D uncertain. The germline CDR1 and CDR2 sequences are MDHEN and SYDVKM. This CDR3 is built from 13 residues. V was pared by 5 bases and J by 4 bases, with 9 bases between. Written as DNA, the CDR3 is TGTGCCAGCAGTATCTACAGAAATCAGCCCCAGCATTTT. It encodes CASSIYRNQPQHF.

The chain has TRBV30 and TRBJ1-5, with D possibly matching TRBD1 (6 bases). This CDR3 has 17 amino acids. The V end lost 0 bases, the J end lost 0 bases, and 15 bases lay between the germline ends. Germline V gene data show CDR1 as GTSNPN and CDR2 as SVGIG (reference sequence). The DNA of the CDR3 is TGTGCCTGGAGTGTTAGGGGGGGAGCCTATAGCAATCAGCCCCAGCATTTT. Translation gives CAWSVRGGAYSNQPQHF.

This rearrangement joins TRBV29-1 to TRBJ1-4; D unresolved. Germline V gene lookup returns CDR1 SQVTM and CDR2 ANQGSEA. V lost 3 bases and J lost 0, with 8 bases in between. This CDR3 has 14 residues. The CDR3: CSVEGNATNEKLFF. The CDR3 coding sequence is TGCAGCGTTGAGGGGAATGCAACTAATGAAAAACTGTTTTTT. Combining the CDR3 with reference TRBV29-1 and TRBJ1-4 gives the whole variable domain SAVISQKPSRDICQRGTSLTIQCQVDSQVTMMFWYRQQPGQSLTLIATANQGSEATYESGFVIDKFPISRPNLTFSTLTVSNMSPEDSSIYLCSVEGNATNEKLFFGSGTQLSVL.

The chain has TRBV4-2 and TRBJ1-6, with D unresolved. The V end lost 8 bases, the J end lost 8 bases, and 4 bases lay between the germline ends. Germline CDR1 is LGHNA and CDR2 is YNFKEQ. CDR3 length: 10 residues. CDR3 DNA sequence: TGTGCCAGCGGGGATTCACCCCTCCACTTT. Translating it yields CASGDSPLHF.

CDR3: CASSLWGQGPYEQYF. The CDR3 region has the DNA TGTGCCAGCAGCTTATGGGGACAGGGTCCCTACGAGCAGTACTTC. The chain carries TRBV11-2 and TRBJ2-7; TRBD1 agrees at 9 bases. The length of the CDR3 is 15 residues. Trimming took 2 bases from V and 2 from J; bases not matched to a gene: 4. Germline V gives CDR1 SGHAT, CDR2 FQNNGV.

The chain links TRBV12-3 or TRBV12-4 to TRBJ2-7, with D uncertain. V was pared by 3 bases and J by 2 bases, with 8 bases between. This CDR3 comprises 13 residues. The CDR3, as DNA: TGTGCCAGCAGTTTTCTTGGGGCCTACGAGCAGTACTTC. Amino acid sequence: CASSFLGAYEQYF.

The chain combines TRBV27 with TRBJ2-6; D gene ambiguous. CDR1 and CDR2 from the germline V gene are MNHEY and SMNVEV (reference sequence). The CDR3 contains 16 residues. V gave up 0 bases and J gave up 4 bases, with 10 bases separating them. The CDR3 is CASSLSYSSGANVLTF. The DNA for the CDR3 is TGTGCCAGCAGTTTATCGTACTCTTCGGGGGCCAACGTCCTGACTTTC.

V gene TRBV5-5 combines with J gene TRBJ2-7; 9 bases fit TRBD1. J was trimmed by 2 bases and V by 3 bases; bases with no gene match: 6. The CDR3 has 15 amino acids. The germline gives CDR1 SGHKS, CDR2 YYEKEE (reference sequence). The CDR3 nucleotides read TGTGCCAGCAGCTCCTACGGGACAGGGACCTACGAGCAGTACTTC. Protein sequence: CASSSYGTGTYEQYF.

The V gene is TRBV28, the J gene TRBJ1-4; D is perhaps TRBD1 (6 bases). V lost 5 bases, J lost 0 bases, and 10 bases lay in between. CDR3 length equals 15 residues. CDR1 MDHEN and CDR2 SYDVKM come from the germline V gene. DNA for the CDR3: TGTGCCAGCAGTCAGGGGTTTGCAACTAATGAAAAACTGTTTTTT. Residues: CASSQGFATNEKLFF.

This chain uses TRBV11-3 with TRBJ2-1; D tentatively reads TRBD1 or TRBD2 (5 bases each). V lost 4 bases, J lost 5 bases, and 9 bases lay in between. The CDR3 runs to 13 residues. Germline values: CDR1 SGHNT, CDR2 YENEEA. The CDR3 is CASSWGPNNEQFF. CDR3 nucleotides: TGTGCCAGCAGCTGGGGACCTAACAATGAGCAGTTCTTC.

The chain employs TRBV11-2 and TRBJ2-7, with 8 bases fitting TRBD1. Germline V gene lookup returns CDR1 SGHAT and CDR2 FQNNGV. Losses at the gene ends were 6 bases for V and 3 bases for J; bases not matched to a gene: 13. CDR3 length: 16 residues. CDR3 protein: CASRSYTGQGYYEQYF. CDR3 nucleotide sequence: TGTGCCAGCAGAAGCTACACCGGACAGGGTTACTACGAGCAGTACTTC.

This clone has only a few counts. This chain links TRBV7-9 with TRBJ2-3; maybe TRBD2 (5 bases). Trimming removed 5 bases at V and 1 base at J, with 13 bases between. The germline gives CDR1 SEHNR, CDR2 FQNEAQ (reference sequence). This CDR3 spans 15 amino acids. The CDR3: CASSRPTEGTDTQYF. In DNA form, the CDR3 reads TGTGCCAGCAGCCGCCCGACGGAGGGCACAGATACGCAGTATTTT. The full variable domain, with the rest looked up from reference TRBV7-9 and TRBJ2-3, is DTGVSQNPRHKITKRGQNVTFRCDPISEHNRLYWYRQTLGQGPEFLTYFQNEAQLEKSRLLSDRFSAERPKGSFSTLEIQRTEQGDSAMYLCASSRPTEGTDTQYFGPGTRLTVL.

CDR3 sequence (DNA): TGCGCCAGCATGGTTAGCGGGAGCACCGGGGAGCTGTTTTTT. Its translation: CASMVSGSTGELFF. This sequence joins TRBV5-1 and TRBJ2-2, with 9 bases aligning to TRBD2. From germline, CDR1 is SGHRS and CDR2 YFSETQ. This CDR3 contains 14 residues. V shed 6 bases and J 4 bases; nucleotides not matched to a gene: 4.

This clone turned up a few times. The V and J genes are TRBV7-8 and TRBJ2-4, with 14 bases aligning to TRBD2. Germline loops: CDR1 SGHVS, CDR2 FQNEAQ. The CDR3 is 18 residues long. The ends lost 5 bases at V and 0 bases at J; junction bases unmatched: 6. Here the CDR3 DNA reads TGTGCCAGCAGCCCCGGGACTAGCGGGAGAGGAGCCAAAAACATTCAGTACTTC. Protein sequence: CASSPGTSGRGAKNIQYF.

The chain is built from TRBV30 and TRBJ1-1; D call uncertain. Germline lookup yields CDR1 GTSNPN and CDR2 SVGIG (reference sequence). The V and J ends lost 3 bases and 0 bases respectively, with 5 bases between them. The CDR3 is 12 residues long. CDR3 sequence reads: CAWRRLNTEAFF. CDR3 coding DNA: TGTGCCTGGAGGCGGTTGAACACTGAAGCTTTCTTT.

J is TRBJ1-2 and V is TRBV19, with 8 bases aligning to TRBD1. V was pared by 10 bases and J by 6 bases, with 10 bases of the junction left unmatched. Germline CDR1 and CDR2: LNHDA and SQIVND (reference sequence). The CDR3 consists of 13 residues. CDR3 bases: TGTGCCACCCTCCGACAGGGGACGCATGGCTACACCTTC. This codes for CATLRQGTHGYTF.

The rearrangement joins TRBV27 to TRBJ2-7; D might be TRBD1 (5 bases). V lost 4 bases and J lost 5, with 15 bases in between. CDR3 size: 14 residues. In germline, CDR1 is MNHEY, CDR2 SMNVEV (reference sequence). The CDR3, as DNA: TGTGCCAGCAGTTACTTACAGGCGGTCGACGAGCAGTACTTC. It codes for CASSYLQAVDEQYF.

In its sample, this clone was seen a few times. The chain joins TRBV7-3 to TRBJ2-6; D unresolved. V was cut by 5 bases and J by 0 bases, with 11 bases left in between. The V gene's germline CDR1 is SGHTA and CDR2 FQGTGA. The CDR3 sequence is 16 residues long. The CDR3 nucleotides read TGTGCCAGCAGCCACGCCCGGGCCTCTGGGGCCAACGTCCTGACTTTC. The encoded protein is CASSHARASGANVLTF.

This chain joins TRBV5-1 and TRBJ1-4; D is perhaps TRBD1 (5 bases). From germline, CDR1 is SGHRS and CDR2 YFSETQ. Trimming stripped 4 bases from V and 0 bases from J, with 13 bases between. The CDR3 extends over 16 amino acids. CDR3 amino acids: CASSRGDLSTNEKLFF. The CDR3 DNA reads TGCGCCAGCAGCCGGGGGGACCTTTCAACTAATGAAAAACTGTTTTTT. Full variable domain (remainder filled in from reference TRBV5-1 and TRBJ1-4): KAGVTQTPRYLIKTRGQQVTLSCSPISGHRSVSWYQQTPGQGLQFLFEYFSETQRNKGNFPGRFSGRQFSNSRSEMNVSTLELGDSALYLCASSRGDLSTNEKLFFGSGTQLSVL.

This clone occurred once. The chain recombines TRBV10-3 with TRBJ2-3; D tentatively reads TRBD1 or TRBD2 (5 bases each). This CDR3 contains 14 residues. V lost 8 bases and J 0 bases, leaving 12 bases between the germline ends. The V gene's germline CDR1 is ENHRY and CDR2 SYGVKD. CDR3 in amino acids: CAIRDETSTDTQYF. CDR3 nucleotide sequence: TGTGCCATCCGGGACGAGACTAGCACAGATACGCAGTATTTT.

The chain employs TRBV11-3 and TRBJ2-7; TRBD2 might be the D (5 bases). Germline V lookup: CDR1 SGHNT, CDR2 YENEEA. This CDR3 is built from 14 residues. Trimming pared 5 bases from V and 1 base from J, leaving 12 bases between. The CDR3 nucleotides read TGTGCCAGCAGCCTCCGGACTGCTTCCTACGAGCAGTACTTC. Protein product: CASSLRTASYEQYF.

This clone has just a few counts. V usage is TRBV28 and J usage is TRBJ2-7, with a tentative D call TRBD2 (5 bases). The germline CDR1 and CDR2 sequences are MDHEN and SYDVKM. This CDR3 is built from 14 residues. Trimming removed 7 bases at V and 4 bases at J, with 17 bases between. Written as DNA, the CDR3 is TGTGCCAGCAAAGGGTTAGCGAACTCTTACGAGCAGTACTTC. Translating gives CASKGLANSYEQYF.

The rearrangement joins TRBV5-1 to TRBJ2-7, with a tentative D call TRBD1 (6 bases). Germline CDR1 and CDR2: SGHRS and YFSETQ. V gave up 1 base and J gave up 5 bases, with 16 bases separating them. The CDR3 loop spans 15 amino acids. The CDR3 bases are TGCGCCAGCAGCTTGAACGGTCTACAGGGAAACGAGCAGTACTTC. It yields the protein CASSLNGLQGNEQYF. Combining the CDR3 with reference TRBV5-1 and TRBJ2-7 gives the whole variable domain KAGVTQTPRYLIKTRGQQVTLSCSPISGHRSVSWYQQTPGQGLQFLFEYFSETQRNKGNFPGRFSGRQFSNSRSEMNVSTLELGDSALYLCASSLNGLQGNEQYFGPGTRLTVT.

The V gene is TRBV28, the J gene TRBJ1-5, with D possibly matching TRBD1 (5 bases). Trimming took off 4 bases at V and 0 bases at J, with 13 bases between the two ends. CDR3 length: 16 amino acids. Germline V gene lookup returns CDR1 MDHEN and CDR2 SYDVKM. CDR3 residues: CASSYSGRDSNQPQHF. For the CDR3, the DNA is TGTGCCAGCAGTTACTCAGGGAGGGATAGCAATCAGCCCCAGCATTTT.